This T cell receptor (beta chain) was sequenced for a study of regulatory T cells in long-lasting Graves disease. Study-wide findings and caveats: Since the sample size was small, accuracy may have been reduced.

With respect to this clonotype: Its specificity is not known. One base away lies a much larger clone, so this may be a sequencing read error.

With 6 bases removed from V and 2 bases from J, the gap between germline ends came to 17 bases. The length of the CDR3 is 16 residues. Germline V gene data show CDR1 as MGHDK and CDR2 as SYGVNS. Indicated time point: persistent/refractory GD, antithyroid drugs over 5 years with positive TRAb. There was RNA extracted from PBMCs, and the TCR library was made from it. With iRepertoire HTBI primers and Arm-PCR of CDR3 regions, TCR beta libraries were built. TCRdb called the multiplex PCR reads again in MiXCR, with one record for every CDR3 protein. The sample consists of approximately 400,000 distinct CDR3 sequences, less than 25% of them appearing once.

This specimen was peripheral blood mononuclear cells (PBMCs), taken when the disease was refractory, from a patient treated with antithyroid drugs. This clonotype originated in a female donor with Graves disease. The V call is TRBV25-1, the J call TRBJ1-5, with D possibly matching TRBD1 (6 bases). As DNA, the CDR3 is TGTGCCAGCAGCCAAACGGGCAGGGGTGGCAATCAGCCCCAGCATTTT. Translation: CASSQTGRGGNQPQHF.